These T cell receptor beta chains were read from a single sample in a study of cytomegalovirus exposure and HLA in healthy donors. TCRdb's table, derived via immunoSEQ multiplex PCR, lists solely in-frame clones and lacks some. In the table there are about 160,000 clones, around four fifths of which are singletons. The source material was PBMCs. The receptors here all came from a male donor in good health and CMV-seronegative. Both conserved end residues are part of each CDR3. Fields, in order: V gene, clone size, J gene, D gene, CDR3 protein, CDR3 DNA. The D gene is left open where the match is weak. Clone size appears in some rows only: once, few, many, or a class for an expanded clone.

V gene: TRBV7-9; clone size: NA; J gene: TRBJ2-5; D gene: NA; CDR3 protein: CASSLGHQGRTQETQYF; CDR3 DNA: TGTGCCAGCAGCTTAGGGCACCAAGGGCGGACTCAAGAGACCCAGTACTTC
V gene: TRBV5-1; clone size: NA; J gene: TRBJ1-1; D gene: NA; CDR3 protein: CASSQLPGTEAFF; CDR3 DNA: TGCGCCAGCAGCCAATTACCAGGCACTGAAGCTTTCTTT
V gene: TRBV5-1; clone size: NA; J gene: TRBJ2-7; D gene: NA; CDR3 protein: CASSLTQDEQYF; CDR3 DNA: TGCGCCAGCAGCTTGACCCAGGACGAGCAGTACTTC
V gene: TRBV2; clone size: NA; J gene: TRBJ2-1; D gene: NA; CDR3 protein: CASRFPGGYSYNEQFF; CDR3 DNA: TGTGCCAGCAGGTTTCCCGGGGGATACTCCTACAATGAGCAGTTCTTC
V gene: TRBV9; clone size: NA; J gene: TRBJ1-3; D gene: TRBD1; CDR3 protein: CASSVGFRTGQFSGNTIYF; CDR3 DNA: TGTGCCAGCAGCGTAGGGTTCCGGACAGGCCAATTCTCTGGAAACACCATATATTTT
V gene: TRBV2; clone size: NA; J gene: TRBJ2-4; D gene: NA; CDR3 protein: CASSDHRSLAKNIQYF; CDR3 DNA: TGTGCCAGCAGTGATCACAGATCCCTAGCCAAAAACATTCAGTACTTC
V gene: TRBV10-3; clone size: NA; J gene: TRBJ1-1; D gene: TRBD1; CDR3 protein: CATQGDRNTEAFF; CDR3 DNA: TGTGCCACCCAGGGGGATCGGAACACTGAAGCTTTCTTT
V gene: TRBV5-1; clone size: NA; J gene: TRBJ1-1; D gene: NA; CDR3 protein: CASSLQAQNTEAFF; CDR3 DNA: TGCGCCAGCAGCTTACAGGCACAGAACACTGAAGCTTTCTTT
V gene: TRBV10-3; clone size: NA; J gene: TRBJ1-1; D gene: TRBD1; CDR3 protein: CAISGTGLSTEAFF; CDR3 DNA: TGTGCCATCAGTGGGACAGGGTTGAGCACTGAAGCTTTCTTT
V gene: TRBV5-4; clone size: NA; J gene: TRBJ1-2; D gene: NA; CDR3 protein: CASSFFRADYGYTF; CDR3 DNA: TGTGCCAGCAGCTTTTTCAGGGCCGACTATGGCTACACCTTC
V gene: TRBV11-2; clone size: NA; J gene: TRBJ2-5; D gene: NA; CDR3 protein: CASSSLGTQYF; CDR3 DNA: TGTGCCAGCAGCTCCCTCGGGACCCAGTACTTC
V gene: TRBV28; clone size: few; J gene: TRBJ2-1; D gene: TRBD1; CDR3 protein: CASKRDRGLNEQFF; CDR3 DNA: TGTGCCAGCAAAAGGGACAGGGGGTTAAATGAGCAGTTCTTC
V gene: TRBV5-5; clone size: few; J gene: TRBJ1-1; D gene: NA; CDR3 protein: CASSRGLTAEAFF; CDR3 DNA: TGTGCCAGCAGCCGGGGACTAACCGCTGAAGCTTTCTTT
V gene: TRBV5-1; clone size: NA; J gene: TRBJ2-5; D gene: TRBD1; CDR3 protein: CASSSGTGEGETQYF; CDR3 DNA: TGCGCCAGCAGCTCCGGGACAGGGGAGGGGGAGACCCAGTACTTC
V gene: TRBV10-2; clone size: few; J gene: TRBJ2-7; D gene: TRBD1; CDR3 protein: CASSGGTGGYEQYF; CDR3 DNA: TGCGCCAGCAGTGGGGGTACAGGGGGCTACGAGCAGTACTTC
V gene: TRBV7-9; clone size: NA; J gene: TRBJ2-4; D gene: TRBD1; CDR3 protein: CASSPTGGRSKNIQYF; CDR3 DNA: TGTGCCAGCAGCCCGACAGGGGGTAGGTCCAAAAACATTCAGTACTTC
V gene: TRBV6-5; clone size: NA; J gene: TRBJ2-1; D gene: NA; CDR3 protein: CASSYSHSYNEQFF; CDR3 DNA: TGTGCCAGCAGTTACTCTCATTCCTACAATGAGCAGTTCTTC
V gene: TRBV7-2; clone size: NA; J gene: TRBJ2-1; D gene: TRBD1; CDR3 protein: CASSADRAREQFF; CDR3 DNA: TGTGCCAGCAGCGCGGACAGGGCTCGGGAGCAGTTCTTC
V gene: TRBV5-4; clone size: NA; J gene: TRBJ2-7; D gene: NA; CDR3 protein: CASSLTGTYEQYF; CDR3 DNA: TGTGCCAGCAGCTTGACGGGGACCTACGAGCAGTACTTC
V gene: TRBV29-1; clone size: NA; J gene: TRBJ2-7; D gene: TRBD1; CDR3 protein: CSVQGDYYEQYF; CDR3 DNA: TGCAGCGTCCAGGGGGATTACTACGAGCAGTACTTC
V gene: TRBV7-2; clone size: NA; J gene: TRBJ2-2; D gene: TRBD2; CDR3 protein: CASSSGTSRTGELFF; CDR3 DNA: TGTGCCAGCAGCTCGGGGACTAGTCGCACCGGGGAGCTGTTTTTT
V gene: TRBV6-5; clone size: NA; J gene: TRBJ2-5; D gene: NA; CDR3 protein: CASREAGSKETQYF; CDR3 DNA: TGTGCCAGCAGGGAGGCGGGCAGCAAAGAGACCCAGTACTTC
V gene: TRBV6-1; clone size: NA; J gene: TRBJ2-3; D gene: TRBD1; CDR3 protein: CASSEDPGGRTDTQYF; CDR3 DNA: TGTGCCAGCAGTGAAGACCCAGGGGGAAGGACAGATACGCAGTATTTT
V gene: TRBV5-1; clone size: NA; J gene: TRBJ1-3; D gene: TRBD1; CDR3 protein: CASSPGQIGENTIYF; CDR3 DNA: TGCGCCAGCAGCCCGGGACAGATAGGAGAAAACACCATATATTTT
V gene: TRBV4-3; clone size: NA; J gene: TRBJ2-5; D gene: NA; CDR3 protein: CASSQGSTVTQETQYF; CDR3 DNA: TGCGCCAGCAGCCAAGGGTCGACAGTCACCCAAGAGACCCAGTACTTC